The TCR beta chain under discussion was sequenced for a study of T cell repertoires in cytomegalovirus infection. On the study more broadly: A matching HLA type, together with CMV infection, was signaled by public TCR beta signatures.

In TCRdb, the reads were re-called with MiXCR into one record per CDR3 protein. The profile shows about 60,000 distinct CDR3 sequences, 25% to 40% of them singletons. Study-wide results and caveats: Using cumulative public TCR beta family frequency, the authors identified those who carried CMV together with the relevant HLA. CMV-specific HLA-C-restricted TCR beta clonotypes dominated the ex vivo response.

In the case of this clonotype: As yet, its antigen is unknown.

CDR1 and CDR2 from the germline V gene are ENHRY and SYGVKD. V was shortened by 0 bases and J by 1 base, with 16 bases between the two germline ends. The CDR3 contains 17 residues. Material: PBMCs, sequenced either directly or after in vitro stimulation (not recorded which). The sequence derives from a human donor in good health (CMV status not recorded). Some clones in this sample may be carry-over from other donors' samples. The rearrangement links TRBV10-3 to TRBJ2-7; a possible D gene is TRBD2 (7 bases). DNA of the CDR3: TGTGCCATCAGTGAGTCGATTGGAAGGGGGGGGTCCTACGAGCAGTACTTC. This translates into CAISESIGRGGSYEQYF.